This section outlines one TCR beta chain sequence together with its context. The CDR3 runs 15 residues. Germline CDR1 and CDR2: KGHSH and LQKENI. The germline V and J ends were trimmed by 1 base and 3 bases, with 12 bases remaining between them. The record originates from a study of blood T cell repertoires in COVID-19. Turning to the study itself: Acute and convalescent COVID-19 samples came from the United States, Italy and Spain. In each case, the material was cDNA or gDNA derived from T cells, B-cell-depleted T cells, or PBMCs.

Per the study methods: Quantification of nucleated cells was approximated via reference gene primer amplification. Produced via immunoSEQ multiplex PCR; TCRdb's table is partial and in-frame only. V, J and clone size were drawn from that table, and D and trimming were deduced from the DNA. The sample contains roughly 76,000 clones, around 86% of which appear only once. Specimen: peripheral blood. The V gene is TRBV18, the J gene TRBJ1-2, with D perhaps TRBD1 (5 bases). The sequence was obtained from a woman aged 80 or over with active or convalescent COVID-19. CDR3 sequence: CASSPQGVRDYGYTF. The CDR3 coding sequence is TGTGCCAGCTCACCACAGGGTGTCAGGGACTATGGCTACACCTTC.